The 8 T cell receptor beta chains below come from one sample, sequenced in a study of beta chain features in type 1 diabetes. As every portion of the isolated RNA was reverse transcribed, the sequencing read expressed TCRB transcripts. The assay was immunoSEQ multiplex PCR, and TCRdb's table has in-frame clones only and misses some. The table shows some 360,000 clones, with around 19% occurring only once. What was sequenced was naive CD4+ T cells from blood. The receptors were sampled from a young woman in good health.

This clone has more than one count but fewer than ten. As DNA, the CDR3 is TGTGCCAGCAGTGGACAGGGGACGAACACCGGGGAGCTGTTTTTT. It yields the protein CASSGQGTNTGELFF. The gene calls are TRBV25-1 and TRBJ2-2, with TRBD1 matching 8 bases. The CDR3 is made up of 15 amino acids. Germline V CDR1 and CDR2: MGHDK, SYGVNS. V dropped 4 bases and J dropped 0; count of bases not matched to a gene: 1.

This clone was picked up a small number of times. The genes are TRBV23-1 and TRBJ1-2, with 7 bases identical to TRBD1. TRBV23-1 is an ORF, with its function uncertain. The CDR3 sequence is 15 residues long. After removal of 3 bases from V and 2 bases from J, the junction contained 6 bases not matched to a gene. The CDR3 loop reads CASSHGDRRNYGYTF. The CDR3 DNA sequence: TGCGCCAGCAGTCATGGGGACAGAAGAAACTATGGCTACACCTTC.

This chain connects TRBV18 to TRBJ2-7, with TRBD1 matching over 8 bases. Germline CDR1 reads KGHSH; CDR2 reads LQKENI. With V trimmed by 6 bases and J by 1 base, 8 bases remained unmatched. The CDR3 runs to 15 residues. CDR3 protein: CASSLIGQGSYEQYF. In DNA form, the CDR3 reads TGTGCCAGCTCCCTCATCGGACAGGGATCCTACGAGCAGTACTTC.

This clone was recorded a few times. This chain joins TRBV4-1 and TRBJ2-2; 12 positions match TRBD2. The CDR3 contains 19 residues. The germline gives CDR1 MGHRA, CDR2 YSYEKL. V gave up 3 bases and J gave up 0 bases; unmatched junction bases: 8. For the CDR3, the DNA is TGCGCCAGCAGCCATGGCCCTAGCGGGAGGGGACCGAACACCGGGGAGCTGTTTTTT. It is translated as CASSHGPSGRGPNTGELFF.

This clone has a handful of counts. The V gene is TRBV2, the J gene TRBJ2-7; 8 nucleotides line up with TRBD1. Germline V gene sequence: CDR1 SNHLY, CDR2 FYNNEI. Germline trimming cut 6 bases from V and 2 bases from J; bases unmatched to any gene: 6. The CDR3 runs to 14 residues. The CDR3 region has the DNA TGTGCCAGCAGCCCGACAGGGGACCCCTACGAGCAGTACTTC. It encodes CASSPTGDPYEQYF.

This clone was found a few times. CDR3 sequence reads: CASGDQGGNGYTF. The CDR3 region has the DNA TGTGCCAGCGGTGATCAGGGAGGGAATGGCTACACCTTC. The chain recombines TRBV5-5 with TRBJ1-2, with D possibly being TRBD1 (5 bases). Germline CDR1 is SGHKS and CDR2 is YYEKEE (reference sequence). The CDR3 totals 13 residues. V shed 7 bases and J shed 6 bases, with 16 bases lying between them.

This clone was picked up a small number of times. The gene calls are TRBV7-9 and TRBJ2-3; 7 positions match TRBD2. After removal of 8 bases from V and 1 base from J, the junction contained 18 bases not matched to a gene. CDR1 is SEHNR, CDR2 FQNEAQ, per germline (reference sequence). The CDR3 is made up of 18 amino acids. The CDR3 here is CASSRGAGYGLGTDTQYF. In nucleotides, the CDR3 is TGTGCCAGCTCCCGAGGCGCGGGCTACGGACTAGGCACAGATACGCAGTATTTT. Complete variable domain (other parts from reference TRBV7-9 and TRBJ2-3): DTGVSQNPRHKITKRGQNVTFRCDPISEHNRLYWYRQTLGQGPEFLTYFQNEAQLEKSRLLSDRFSAERPKGSFSTLEIQRTEQGDSAMYLCASSRGAGYGLGTDTQYFGPGTRLTVL.

The chain uses TRBV25-1 and TRBJ1-1; 7 bases match TRBD1. Losses at the gene ends were 3 bases for V and 2 bases for J; bases not matched to a gene: 6. Germline V CDR1 and CDR2: MGHDK, SYGVNS. The CDR3 consists of 15 residues. CDR3 protein: CASSETGTDNTEAFF. The CDR3 DNA sequence: TGTGCCAGCAGTGAGACCGGGACAGACAACACTGAAGCTTTCTTT.